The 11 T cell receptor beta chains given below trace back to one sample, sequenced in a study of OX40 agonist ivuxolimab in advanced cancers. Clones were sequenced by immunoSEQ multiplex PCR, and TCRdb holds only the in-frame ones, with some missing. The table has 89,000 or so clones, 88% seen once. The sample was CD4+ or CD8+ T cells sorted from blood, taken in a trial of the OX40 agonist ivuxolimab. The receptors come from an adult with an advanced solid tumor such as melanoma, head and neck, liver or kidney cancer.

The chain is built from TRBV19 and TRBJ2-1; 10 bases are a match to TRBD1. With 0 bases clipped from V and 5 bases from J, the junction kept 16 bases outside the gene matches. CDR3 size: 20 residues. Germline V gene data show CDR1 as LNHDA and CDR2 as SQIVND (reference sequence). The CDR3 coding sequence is TGTGCCAGTAGTATAGACCCGAATGACAGGGGGCTCCCTGGGAACAATGAGCAGTTCTTC. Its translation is CASSIDPNDRGLPGNNEQFF.

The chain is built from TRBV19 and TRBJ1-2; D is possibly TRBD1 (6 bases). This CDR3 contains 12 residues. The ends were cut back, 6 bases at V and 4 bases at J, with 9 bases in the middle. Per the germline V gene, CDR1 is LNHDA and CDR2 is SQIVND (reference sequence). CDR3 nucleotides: TGTGCCAGTAGGGAAGGGGGCTATGGCTACACCTTC. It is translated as CASREGGYGYTF.

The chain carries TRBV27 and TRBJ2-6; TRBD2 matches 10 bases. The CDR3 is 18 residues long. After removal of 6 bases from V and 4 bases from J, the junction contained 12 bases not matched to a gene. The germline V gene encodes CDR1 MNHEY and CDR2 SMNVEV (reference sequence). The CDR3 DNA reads TGTGCCAGCAGAGAAACAGCGGGAGGGATGTTCGGGGCCAACGTCCTGACTTTC. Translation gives CASRETAGGMFGANVLTF.

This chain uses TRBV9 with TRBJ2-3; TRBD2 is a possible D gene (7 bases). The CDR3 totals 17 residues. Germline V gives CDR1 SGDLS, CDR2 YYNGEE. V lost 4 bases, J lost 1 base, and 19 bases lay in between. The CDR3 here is CASSFRGGDYGTDTQYF. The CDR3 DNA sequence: TGTGCCAGCAGCTTCAGGGGAGGGGACTACGGCACAGATACGCAGTATTTT. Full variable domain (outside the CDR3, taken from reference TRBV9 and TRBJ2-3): DSGVTQTPKHLITATGQRVTLRCSPRSGDLSVYWYQQSLDQGLQFLIQYYNGEERAKGNILERFSAQQFPDLHSELNLSSLELGDSALYFCASSFRGGDYGTDTQYFGPGTRLTVL.

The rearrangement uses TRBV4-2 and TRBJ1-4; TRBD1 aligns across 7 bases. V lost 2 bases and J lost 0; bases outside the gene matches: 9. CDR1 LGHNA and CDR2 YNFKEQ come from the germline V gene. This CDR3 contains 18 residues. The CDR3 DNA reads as TGTGCCAGCAGCCAACCCAGGGGGAGAAAAGCAACTAATGAAAAACTGTTTTTT. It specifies CASSQPRGRKATNEKLFF.

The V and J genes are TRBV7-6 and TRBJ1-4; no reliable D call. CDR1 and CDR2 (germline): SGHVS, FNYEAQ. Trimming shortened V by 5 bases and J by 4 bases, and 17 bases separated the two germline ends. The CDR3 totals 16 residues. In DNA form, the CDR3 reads TGTGCCAGCAGCCCCCTCCGATCTGAGAATAATGAAAAACTGTTTTTT. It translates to CASSPLRSENNEKLFF.

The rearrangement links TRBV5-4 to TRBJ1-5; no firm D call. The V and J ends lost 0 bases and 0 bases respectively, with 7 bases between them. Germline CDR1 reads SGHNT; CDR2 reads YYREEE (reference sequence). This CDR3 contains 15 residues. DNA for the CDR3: TGTGCCAGCAGCTTGGGGCCAGGTAGCAATCAGCCCCAGCATTTT. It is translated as CASSLGPGSNQPQHF.

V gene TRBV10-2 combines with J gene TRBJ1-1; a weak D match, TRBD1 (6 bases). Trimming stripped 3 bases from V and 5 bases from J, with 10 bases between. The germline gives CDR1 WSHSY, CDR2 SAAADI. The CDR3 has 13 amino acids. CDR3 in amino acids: CASSEQGGTEAFF. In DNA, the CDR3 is TGCGCCAGCAGTGAACAGGGAGGGACTGAAGCTTTCTTT.

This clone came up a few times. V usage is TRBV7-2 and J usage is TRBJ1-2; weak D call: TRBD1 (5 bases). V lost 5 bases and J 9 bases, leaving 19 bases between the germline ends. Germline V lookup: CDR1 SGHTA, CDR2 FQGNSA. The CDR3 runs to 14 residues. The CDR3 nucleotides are TGTGCCAGCAGCCCGAGCCCACCGAGACAGAGCTACACCTTC. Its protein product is CASSPSPPRQSYTF.

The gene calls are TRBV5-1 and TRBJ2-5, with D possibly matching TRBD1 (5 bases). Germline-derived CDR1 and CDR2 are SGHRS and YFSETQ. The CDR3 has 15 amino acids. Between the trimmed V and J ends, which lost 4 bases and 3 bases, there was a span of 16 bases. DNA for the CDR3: TGCGCCAGCAGCACTGGGGCTCGGACCGAAGAGACCCAGTACTTC. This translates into CASSTGARTEETQYF.

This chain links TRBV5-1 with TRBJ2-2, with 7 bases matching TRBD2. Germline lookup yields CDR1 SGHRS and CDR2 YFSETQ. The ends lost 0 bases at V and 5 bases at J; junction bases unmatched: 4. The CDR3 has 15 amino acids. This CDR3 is CASSLDAGDTGELFF. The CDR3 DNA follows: TGCGCCAGCAGCTTGGATGCGGGAGATACCGGGGAGCTGTTTTTT. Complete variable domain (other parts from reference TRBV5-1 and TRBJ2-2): KAGVTQTPRYLIKTRGQQVTLSCSPISGHRSVSWYQQTPGQGLQFLFEYFSETQRNKGNFPGRFSGRQFSNSRSEMNVSTLELGDSALYLCASSLDAGDTGELFFGEGSRLTVL.